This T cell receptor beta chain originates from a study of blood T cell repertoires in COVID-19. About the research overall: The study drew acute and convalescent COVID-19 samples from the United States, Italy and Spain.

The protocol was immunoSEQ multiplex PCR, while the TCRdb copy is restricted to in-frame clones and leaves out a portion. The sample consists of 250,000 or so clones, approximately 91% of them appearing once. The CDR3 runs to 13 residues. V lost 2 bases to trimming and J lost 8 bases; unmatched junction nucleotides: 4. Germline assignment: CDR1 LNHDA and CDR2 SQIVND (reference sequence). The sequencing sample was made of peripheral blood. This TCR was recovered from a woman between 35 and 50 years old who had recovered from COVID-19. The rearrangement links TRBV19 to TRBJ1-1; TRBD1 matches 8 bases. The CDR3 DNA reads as TGTGCCAGTAGTATAATCCGGGACAGGGAAGCTTTCTTT. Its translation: CASSIIRDREAFF.